The 18 T cell receptor beta chains in this list originate from one sample, sequenced in a study of T-cell reconstitution after alpha-beta-depleted transplantation in children. As it was prepared, the TCRbeta library received unique molecular identifiers. TCRdb ran MiXCR on the PCR reads and lists one entry per CDR3 protein. Of a few hundred thousand distinct CDR3 sequences in the sample, approximately 23% were seen once. The sequencing here drew on PBMCs, mostly from graft donor cells, taken 180 days after TCRalphabeta/CD19-depleted stem cell transplant. The source of these receptors is a male patient between 5 and 17 years old who had a stem cell transplant for acute lymphoblastic leukemia, so the T cells may come from the graft donor.

CDR3 sequence reads: CASRPSTSSGELFF. For the CDR3, the DNA is TGCGCCAGCAGACCGTCCACTAGCTCCGGGGAGCTGTTTTTT. The chain combines TRBV5-1 with TRBJ2-2, with D maybe TRBD2 (6 bases). There are 14 residues in the CDR3. In germline, CDR1 is SGHRS, CDR2 YFSETQ. V was pared by 5 bases and J by 6 bases, with 14 bases between.

This clonotype was found a few times. The genes are TRBV24-1 and TRBJ2-1, with 8 bases lining up with TRBD1. Germline loops: CDR1 KGHDR, CDR2 SFDVKD. The CDR3 extends over 17 amino acids. Trimming at V came to 2 bases and at J to 2 bases, leaving 7 bases not matched to a gene. CDR3 nucleotides: TGTGCCACCAGTGATTCCCCGGACAGGGCCCCCTACAATGAGCAGTTCTTC. Translation gives CATSDSPDRAPYNEQFF.

The chain has TRBV25-1 and TRBJ1-2, with D perhaps matching TRBD1 (5 bases). The V end was cut by 2 bases, the J end by 6 bases, with 10 bases between. There are 13 residues in the CDR3. Germline V gene lookup returns CDR1 MGHDK and CDR2 SYGVNS. The CDR3 spells CASSEPGRDGYTF. CDR3 nucleotides: TGTGCCAGCAGTGAACCAGGGAGAGATGGCTACACCTTC.

This clonotype was counted a few times. V and J are TRBV11-1 and TRBJ2-1; D gene uncertain. V lost 2 bases to trimming and J lost 8 bases, with 7 bases between them. Per the germline V gene, CDR1 is SGHAT and CDR2 is FQDESV (reference sequence). This CDR3 comprises 12 residues. The CDR3, as DNA: TGTGCCAGCAGCTTACCAAGCGATGAGCAGTTCTTC. Amino acids: CASSLPSDEQFF.

V usage is TRBV12-5 and J usage is TRBJ2-1; 8 positions match TRBD1. The CDR3 is 14 residues long. J lost 6 bases, V lost 5 bases, and 6 bases had no gene match. Germline CDR1 and CDR2: LGHNT and FRNRAP. CDR3: CASGIGQGFNEQFF. The CDR3 DNA sequence: TGTGCTAGTGGTATCGGACAGGGTTTCAATGAGCAGTTCTTC. Based on the CDR3 plus reference TRBV12-5 and TRBJ2-1, the full variable domain is DARVTQTPRHKVTEMGQEVTMRCQPILGHNTVFWYRQTMMQGLELLAYFRNRAPLDDSGMPKDRFSAEMPDATLATLKIQPSEPRDSAVYFCASGIGQGFNEQFFGPGTRLTVL.

This clonotype appeared a few times. The rearrangement links TRBV18 to TRBJ2-7; D may correspond to TRBD1 or TRBD2 (5 bases each). V was clipped by 3 bases and J by 9 bases, with 15 bases between them. The CDR3 is 13 residues long. The germline V gene encodes CDR1 KGHSH and CDR2 LQKENI. The chain's CDR3 is CASSPRDEPGQYF. In nucleotides, the CDR3 is TGTGCCAGCTCACCGAGGGACGAGCCGGGGCAGTACTTC.

The genes are TRBV20-1 and TRBJ2-7; D unresolved. The CDR3 contains 13 residues. Germline V gene lookup returns CDR1 DFQATT and CDR2 SNEGSKA (reference sequence). Deletions cut 6 bases from V and 1 base from J, with 13 bases between. The CDR3 sequence: CSAEKQNSYEQYF. As DNA, the CDR3 is TGCAGTGCGGAAAAACAGAATTCCTACGAGCAGTACTTC.

The chain carries TRBV5-4 and TRBJ2-2; no definite D call. The V end lost 4 bases, the J end lost 6 bases, and 7 bases lay between the germline ends. The CDR3 runs 12 residues. Germline V lookup: CDR1 SGHNT, CDR2 YYREEE (reference sequence). DNA of the CDR3: TGTGCCAGCAGCGGTTCAGCCGGGGAGCTGTTTTTT. Translated, it gives CASSGSAGELFF.

This clonotype came up a few times. The chain is built from TRBV7-3 and TRBJ2-2; the D call may be TRBD1 or TRBD2 (5 bases each). CDR1 and CDR2 (germline): SGHTA, FQGTGA. Trimming pared 4 bases from V and 6 bases from J, leaving 12 bases between. The CDR3 has 14 residues. Here the CDR3 reads CASSSQRGAGELFF. Here the CDR3 DNA reads TGTGCCAGCAGCTCCCAAAGAGGGGCCGGGGAGCTGTTTTTT.

The table lists this clonotype with a few counts. The rearrangement links TRBV20-1 to TRBJ1-3, with 8 bases identical to TRBD1. With 4 bases clipped from V and 4 bases from J, the junction kept 6 bases outside the gene matches. CDR3 length: 14 residues. CDR1 and CDR2 from the germline V gene are DFQATT and SNEGSKA (reference sequence). CDR3 sequence: CSATQTGAGNTIYF. CDR3 nucleotide sequence: TGCAGTGCTACCCAGACAGGGGCAGGAAACACCATATATTTT.

Many counts were recorded for this clonotype. The CDR3 here is CASSRSGSQGNEQFF. CDR3 coding DNA: TGTGCCAGCAGCCGCAGCGGGAGCCAGGGCAATGAGCAGTTCTTC. The chain recombines TRBV4-2 with TRBJ2-1; 8 bases match TRBD2. Germline CDR1 and CDR2: LGHNA and YNFKEQ. The CDR3 has 15 amino acids. J lost 6 bases, V lost 4 bases, and 8 bases had no gene match.

This clonotype has a single count. This sequence joins TRBV5-2 and TRBJ2-2; the table's D call, TRBD1, was not checked against the DNA. TRBV5-2 is shown as a pseudogene. The CDR3 covers 14 residues. In nucleotides, the CDR3 is TGTGCCATGGGCCCGGGGGGACGCGGCGGGGAGCTGTTTTTT. This translates into CAMGPGGRGGELFF.

The V and J genes are TRBV7-8 and TRBJ2-4; no reliable D call. The CDR3 sequence is 15 residues long. V lost 2 bases and J 4 bases, leaving 12 bases between the germline ends. Germline V CDR1 and CDR2: SGHVS, FQNEAQ. This CDR3 reads CASSLSAAGKNIQYF. CDR3 in DNA: TGTGCCAGCAGCTTATCTGCCGCCGGAAAAAACATTCAGTACTTC.

The rearrangement joins TRBV7-3 to TRBJ2-1; 8 nucleotides match TRBD2. Germline V gene data show CDR1 as SGHTA and CDR2 as FQGTGA. The CDR3 is 13 amino acids. The trim removed 5 bases at V and 6 bases at J, leaving 3 bases unmatched. The CDR3 nucleotides are TGTGCCAGCAGCCCCAGCGGGAGCAATGAGCAGTTCTTC. As protein: CASSPSGSNEQFF.

The gene calls are TRBV20-1 and TRBJ2-1; 7 nucleotides line up with TRBD2. The junction had 4 bases not matched to a gene; V was cut back by 8 bases and J by 6 bases. This CDR3 is built from 11 residues. Per the germline V gene, CDR1 is DFQATT and CDR2 is SNEGSKA (reference sequence). CDR3 region: CSKRDCNEQFF. The CDR3 coding sequence is TGCAGTAAGCGGGACTGCAATGAGCAGTTCTTC.

The V and J genes are TRBV5-1 and TRBJ1-2; 9 nucleotides align to TRBD1. The CDR3 has 16 residues. Germline V lookup: CDR1 SGHRS, CDR2 YFSETQ. V dropped 0 bases and J dropped 2; count of bases not matched to a gene: 5. The CDR3 region has the DNA TGCGCCAGCAGCTTGGCCTGGACAGGGGAAAACTATGGCTACACCTTC. This sequence encodes CASSLAWTGENYGYTF.

The chain combines TRBV5-1 with TRBJ2-2; no firm D call. The CDR3 covers 15 residues. The V end was cut by 0 bases, the J end by 3 bases, with 9 bases between. CDR1 is SGHRS and CDR2 is YFSETQ in the germline V gene. The CDR3 here is CASSLGPTDTGELFF. The CDR3 nucleotides read TGCGCCAGCAGCTTGGGACCGACGGACACCGGGGAGCTGTTTTTT. Full variable domain (missing parts from reference TRBV5-1 and TRBJ2-2): KAGVTQTPRYLIKTRGQQVTLSCSPISGHRSVSWYQQTPGQGLQFLFEYFSETQRNKGNFPGRFSGRQFSNSRSEMNVSTLELGDSALYLCASSLGPTDTGELFFGEGSRLTVL.

There are a few counts of this clonotype. The chain recombines TRBV4-1 with TRBJ1-2, with no clear D. This CDR3 has 15 amino acids. CDR1 is MGHRA and CDR2 is YSYEKL in the germline V gene. V dropped 1 base and J dropped 0 bases, with 9 bases sitting between them. CDR3 in DNA: TGCGCCAGCAGCCAAGTCTCGGTCACTAACTATGGCTACACCTTC. It yields the protein CASSQVSVTNYGYTF.